The clone carrying this TCR beta chain was picked up many times. Its antigen is still unknown. Unsorted libraries were prepared from 2 million PBMCs held at -80 C. The source of the sample is a study of neurological immune-mediated disorders. Study-level findings and limits: The absence of shared CDR3 amino acid sequences among expanded clones across subjects suggests private repertoires in all groups. Among 34 multiple sclerosis patients, phylogenetic grouping put the repertoires of 18 into a single related-CDR3 cluster, a possible signature.

MiXCR, applied by TCRdb to the 5' RACE reads, yields one record per CDR3 protein. The sample has about 120,000 distinct CDR3 sequences, approximately 3.2% seen once. The TCR sequence derives from a woman between 25 and 40 years old with multiple sclerosis. The source material was PBMCs.

The CDR3, as DNA: TGTGCCAGCAGTACGACCCAGACAGGCCAGGGACTCTACAATGAGCAGTTCTTC. It specifies CASSTTQTGQGLYNEQFF. The chain joins TRBV6-2 or TRBV6-3 to TRBJ2-1; D possibly uses TRBD1 or TRBD2 (6 bases each). Germline V gene data show CDR1 as MNHEY and CDR2 as SVGEGT. Trimming cost V 5 bases and J 3 bases, with 23 bases left between them. This CDR3 is 18 amino acids long.